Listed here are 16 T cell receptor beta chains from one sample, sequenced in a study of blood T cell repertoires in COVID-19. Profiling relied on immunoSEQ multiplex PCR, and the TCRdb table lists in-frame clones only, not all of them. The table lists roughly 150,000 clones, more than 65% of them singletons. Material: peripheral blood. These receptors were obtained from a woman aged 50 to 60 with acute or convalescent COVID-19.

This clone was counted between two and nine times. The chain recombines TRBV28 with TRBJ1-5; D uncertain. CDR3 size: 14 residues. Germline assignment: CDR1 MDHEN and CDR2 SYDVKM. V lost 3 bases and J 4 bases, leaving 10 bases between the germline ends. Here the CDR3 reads CASSFSGFNQPQHF. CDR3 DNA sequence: TGTGCCAGCAGTTTCTCAGGCTTTAATCAGCCCCAGCATTTT.

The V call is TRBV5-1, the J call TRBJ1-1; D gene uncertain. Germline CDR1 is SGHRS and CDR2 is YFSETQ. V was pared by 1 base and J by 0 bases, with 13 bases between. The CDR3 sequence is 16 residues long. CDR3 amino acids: CASSLTVGRMNTEAFF. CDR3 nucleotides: TGCGCCAGCAGCTTGACAGTAGGGAGAATGAACACTGAAGCTTTCTTT.

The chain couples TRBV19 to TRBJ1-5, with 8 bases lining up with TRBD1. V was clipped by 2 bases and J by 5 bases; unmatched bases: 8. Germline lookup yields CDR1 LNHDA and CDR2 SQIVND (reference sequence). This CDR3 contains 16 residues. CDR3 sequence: CASSISGQVYYQPQHF. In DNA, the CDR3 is TGTGCCAGTAGTATATCGGGACAGGTCTACTATCAGCCCCAGCATTTT. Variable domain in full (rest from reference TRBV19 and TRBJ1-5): DGGITQSPKYLFRKEGQNVTLSCEQNLNHDAMYWYRQDPGQGLRLIYYSQIVNDFQKGDIAEGYSVSREKKESFPLTVTSAQKNPTAFYLCASSISGQVYYQPQHFGDGTRLSIL.

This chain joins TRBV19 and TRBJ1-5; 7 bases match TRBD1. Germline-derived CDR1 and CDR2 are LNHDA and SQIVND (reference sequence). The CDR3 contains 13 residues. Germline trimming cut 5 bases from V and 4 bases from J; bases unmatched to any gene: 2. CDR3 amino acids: CASSAQGNQPQHF. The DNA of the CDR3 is TGTGCCAGTAGTGCACAGGGGAATCAGCCCCAGCATTTT.

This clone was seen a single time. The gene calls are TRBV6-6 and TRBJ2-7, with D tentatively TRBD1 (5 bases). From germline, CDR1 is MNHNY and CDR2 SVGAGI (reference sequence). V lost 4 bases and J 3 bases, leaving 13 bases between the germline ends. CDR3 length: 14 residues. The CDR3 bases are TGTGCCAGCAGTTCCCCGACAGATGGCTACGAGCAGTACTTC. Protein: CASSSPTDGYEQYF.

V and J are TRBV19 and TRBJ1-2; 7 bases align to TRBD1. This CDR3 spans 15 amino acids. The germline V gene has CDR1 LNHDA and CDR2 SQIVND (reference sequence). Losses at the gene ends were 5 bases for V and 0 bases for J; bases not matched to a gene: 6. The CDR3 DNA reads TGTGCCAGTAGTCTCAACAGGGGAGCTAACTATGGCTACACCTTC. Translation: CASSLNRGANYGYTF.

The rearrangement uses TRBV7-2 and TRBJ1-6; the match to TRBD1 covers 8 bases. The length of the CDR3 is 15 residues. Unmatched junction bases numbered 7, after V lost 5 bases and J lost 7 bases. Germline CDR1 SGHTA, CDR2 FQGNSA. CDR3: CASSTTGGRNSPLHF. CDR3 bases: TGTGCCAGCAGCACCACAGGGGGGCGGAATTCACCCCTCCACTTT.

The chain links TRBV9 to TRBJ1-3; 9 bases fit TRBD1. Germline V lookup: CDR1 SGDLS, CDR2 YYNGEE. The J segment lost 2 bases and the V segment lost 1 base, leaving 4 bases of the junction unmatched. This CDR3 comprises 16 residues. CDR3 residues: CASSVNTGGTGNTIYF. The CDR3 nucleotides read TGTGCCAGCAGCGTAAATACAGGGGGCACTGGAAACACCATATATTTT.

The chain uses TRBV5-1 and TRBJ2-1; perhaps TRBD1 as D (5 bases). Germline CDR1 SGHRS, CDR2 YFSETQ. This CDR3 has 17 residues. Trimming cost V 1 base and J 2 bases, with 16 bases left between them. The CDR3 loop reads CASSLPGQGHTYNEQFF. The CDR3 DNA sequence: TGCGCCAGCAGCTTGCCTGGTCAGGGCCATACCTACAATGAGCAGTTCTTC.

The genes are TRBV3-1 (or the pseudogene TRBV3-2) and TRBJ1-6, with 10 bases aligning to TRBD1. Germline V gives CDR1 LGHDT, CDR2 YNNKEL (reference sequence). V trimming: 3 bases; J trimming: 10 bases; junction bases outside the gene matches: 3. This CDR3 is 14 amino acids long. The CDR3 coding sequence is TGTGCCAGCAGCCATGACAGGGGGCGGTCACCCCTCCACTTT. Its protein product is CASSHDRGRSPLHF.

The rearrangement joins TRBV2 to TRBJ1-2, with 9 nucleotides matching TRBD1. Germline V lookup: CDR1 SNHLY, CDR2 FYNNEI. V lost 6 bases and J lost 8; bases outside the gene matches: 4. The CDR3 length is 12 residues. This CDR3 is CASRGQGWGYTF. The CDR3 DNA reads TGTGCCAGCAGAGGACAGGGGTGGGGCTACACCTTC.

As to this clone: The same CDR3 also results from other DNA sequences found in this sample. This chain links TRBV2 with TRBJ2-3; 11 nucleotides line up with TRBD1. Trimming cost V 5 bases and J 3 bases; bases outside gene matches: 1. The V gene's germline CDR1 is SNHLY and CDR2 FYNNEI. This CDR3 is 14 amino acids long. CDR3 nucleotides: TGTGCCAGCAGTCGGGACAGGGGGACAGATACGCAGTATTTT. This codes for CASSRDRGTDTQYF.

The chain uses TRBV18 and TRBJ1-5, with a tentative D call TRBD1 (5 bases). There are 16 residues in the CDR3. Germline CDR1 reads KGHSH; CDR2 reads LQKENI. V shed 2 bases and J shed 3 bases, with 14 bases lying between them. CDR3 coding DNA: TGTGCCAGCTCACCAAGCGACAGAAACCTCAATCAGCCCCAGCATTTT. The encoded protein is CASSPSDRNLNQPQHF.

DNA of the CDR3: TGCGCCAGCAGCTTGGCCGGGACTACTAGCACAGATACGCAGTATTTT. Translated, it gives CASSLAGTTSTDTQYF. The chain recombines TRBV5-1 with TRBJ2-3, with TRBD2 matching over 7 bases. CDR3 length equals 16 residues. Germline V gives CDR1 SGHRS, CDR2 YFSETQ. The J segment lost 0 bases and the V segment lost 0 bases, leaving 4 bases of the junction unmatched.

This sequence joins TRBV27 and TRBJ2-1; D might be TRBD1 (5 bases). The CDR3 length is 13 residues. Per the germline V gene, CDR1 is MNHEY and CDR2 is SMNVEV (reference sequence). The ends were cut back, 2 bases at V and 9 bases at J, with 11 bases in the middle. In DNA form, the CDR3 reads TGTGCCAGCAGTTTAGTGACAGCTGGTGAGCAGTTCTTC. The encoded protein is CASSLVTAGEQFF.

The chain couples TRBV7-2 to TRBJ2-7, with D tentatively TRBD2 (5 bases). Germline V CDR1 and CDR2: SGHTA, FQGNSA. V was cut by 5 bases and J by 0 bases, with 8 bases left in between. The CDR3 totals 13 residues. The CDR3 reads CASSLGVSYEQYF. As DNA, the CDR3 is TGTGCCAGCAGCCTCGGGGTCTCCTACGAGCAGTACTTC.